This entry concerns a single TCR beta chain. What it binds is unknown. The CDR3 spans 22 residues. Germline loops: CDR1 MRHNA, CDR2 SNTAGT. V was pared by 2 bases and J by 0 bases, with 29 bases between. Using immunoSEQ multiplex PCR, the repertoire was profiled, and TCRdb retains in-frame clones only, with some absent. Of a few thousand clones listed, around 67% are singletons. The source of the sample is a study of OX40 agonist ivuxolimab in advanced cancers. On the study more broadly: Patient treatment consisted of intravenous ivuxolimab administration every 2 weeks at 0.01 to 10 mg/kg. Having had anti-PD-1, anti-PD-L1 or anti-CTLA-4 therapy before was allowed, and more than 35% had some. One patient with hepatocellular carcinoma and two with cutaneous melanoma, three in all, had partial responses. Overall study findings and caveats: Clones of CD4+ and CD8+ blood T cells grew by week 6 at doses of 0.1 to 3.0 mg/kg.

The sequence derives from an adult with an advanced solid tumor such as melanoma, head and neck, liver or kidney cancer. The chain is built from TRBV6-4 and TRBJ1-5; D is unclear. Material: CD4+ or CD8+ T cells sorted from blood, obtained in a trial of the OX40 agonist ivuxolimab. This CDR3 reads CASSDAATGKLKGAYSNQPQHF. In DNA form, the CDR3 reads TGTGCCAGCAGTGACGCGGCCACGGGAAAATTGAAGGGCGCCTATAGCAATCAGCCCCAGCATTTT.